The sequence of this TCR beta chain was determined in a study of PD-L1 blockade in urothelial cancer. This table comes from immunoSEQ multiplex PCR, and its TCRdb copy is limited to in-frame clones, with some not included. The sample has 35,000 to 55,000 clones; roughly four fifths are singletons. Time point defined: peripheral blood 6 weeks after treatment start. This CDR3 region has 17 residues. The germline gives CDR1 SGHRS, CDR2 YFSETQ. V shed 4 bases, J shed 0 bases, and the junction held 7 bases outside the gene matches. The material sequenced was PBMCs, taken around atezolizumab (anti-PD-L1) treatment. J is TRBJ2-6 and V is TRBV5-1; 7 bases line up with TRBD2. The clonotype originates from a man aged 55-75 years with urothelial cancer. The CDR3 bases are TGCGCCAGCAGCCCCGTCGGCGGGAGCTCTGGGGCCAACGTCCTGACTTTC. Protein: CASSPVGGSSGANVLTF.